This is a list of T cell receptor beta chains from one sample in a study of blood T cell repertoires in COVID-19. Profiling relied on immunoSEQ multiplex PCR, and the TCRdb table lists in-frame clones only, not all of them. The repertoire holds 150,000 or so clones, roughly 90% seen once, with more than 6.5% in the top ten. The sample consisted of PBMCs or T cells enriched from blood (not recorded which). All receptors derive from a woman in her forties or fifties who had recovered from COVID-19. Both conserved end residues are part of each CDR3. The order of the fields is V gene, J gene, D gene, CDR3 DNA, CDR3 protein. The D gene is left open where the match is weak.

v_gene: TRBV5-6; j_gene: TRBJ1-2; d_gene: TRBD1; CDR3nt: TGTGCCAGCAGCTTTGGGACAGGAGTATCTAACTATGGCTACACCTTC; CDR3aa: CASSFGTGVSNYGYTF
v_gene: TRBV7-8; j_gene: TRBJ1-2; d_gene: TRBD1; CDR3nt: TGTGCCAGCAGCACCCTCCGGACAGGCGATGGCTACACCTTC; CDR3aa: CASSTLRTGDGYTF
v_gene: TRBV19; j_gene: TRBJ1-3; d_gene: .; CDR3nt: TGTGCCAGTAGTATAGCTGACAGTCCCTCTGGAAACACCATATATTTT; CDR3aa: CASSIADSPSGNTIYF
v_gene: TRBV19; j_gene: TRBJ1-3; d_gene: TRBD1; CDR3nt: TGTGCCAGCGGACAGGGGCCTGGAAACACCATATATTTT; CDR3aa: CASGQGPGNTIYF
v_gene: TRBV5-1; j_gene: TRBJ2-1; d_gene: TRBD1; CDR3nt: TGCGCCAGCAGCTTAGGGACAGGGAGCTCCTACAATGAGCAGTTCTTC; CDR3aa: CASSLGTGSSYNEQFF
v_gene: TRBV4-2; j_gene: TRBJ2-2; d_gene: .; CDR3nt: TGTGCCAGCAGGGGGCCGGACACCGGGGAGCTGTTTTTT; CDR3aa: CASRGPDTGELFF
v_gene: TRBV7-2; j_gene: TRBJ1-1; d_gene: .; CDR3nt: TGTGCCAGCAGCTTAGTCCCAGGGGTGGGCACTGAAGCTTTCTTT; CDR3aa: CASSLVPGVGTEAFF
v_gene: TRBV7-2; j_gene: TRBJ2-7; d_gene: TRBD2; CDR3nt: TGTGCCAGCAGGATGAGCGGGGGGGCTTACGAGCAGTACTTC; CDR3aa: CASRMSGGAYEQYF
v_gene: TRBV3-1/TRBV3-2; j_gene: TRBJ1-2; d_gene: .; CDR3nt: TGTGCCAGCAGCCAAGGCCCAGGGTCGGCCATGGCTCTAACCTTC; CDR3aa: CASSQGPGSAMALTF
v_gene: TRBV4-2; j_gene: TRBJ2-5; d_gene: TRBD2; CDR3nt: TGTGCCAGCAGCCTACGGACTAGCGGCGACCTCAGGGAGACCCAGTACTTC; CDR3aa: CASSLRTSGDLRETQYF
v_gene: TRBV18; j_gene: TRBJ2-1; d_gene: TRBD1; CDR3nt: TGTGCCAGCTCACGGGGGACAGCGAGCGGTGAGCAGTTCTTC; CDR3aa: CASSRGTASGEQFF
v_gene: TRBV21-1; j_gene: TRBJ2-7; d_gene: .; CDR3nt: TGTGCCAGCACCTTTACTAGCGGGGGGGCCCCTTGTGAGCAGTACTTC; CDR3aa: CASTFTSGGAPCEQYF
v_gene: TRBV11-3; j_gene: TRBJ1-1; d_gene: .; CDR3nt: TGTGCCAGCAGCGGGAGGGGGACTGAAGCTTTCTTT; CDR3aa: CASSGRGTEAFF
v_gene: TRBV5-6; j_gene: TRBJ1-5; d_gene: .; CDR3nt: TGTGCCAGCAGCTGGGGGGGCAATCAGCCCCAGCATTTT; CDR3aa: CASSWGGNQPQHF
v_gene: TRBV7-6; j_gene: TRBJ1-1; d_gene: .; CDR3nt: TGTGCCAGCAGCTGGAGGTGGGAGGGGGACCTGAACACTGAAGCTTTCTTT; CDR3aa: CASSWRWEGDLNTEAFF
v_gene: TRBV27; j_gene: TRBJ1-2; d_gene: TRBD1; CDR3nt: TGTGCCAGCAGTGGACAGGTCCCCCCCTATGGCTACACCTTC; CDR3aa: CASSGQVPPYGYTF
v_gene: TRBV19; j_gene: TRBJ1-6; d_gene: .; CDR3nt: TGTGCCAGTAGTTTAGGGAGCTCCTATAATTCACCCCTCCACTTT; CDR3aa: CASSLGSSYNSPLHF
v_gene: TRBV7-8; j_gene: TRBJ1-2; d_gene: TRBD1; CDR3nt: TGTGCCAGCAGCTCCGATCGGGACAGCTCTCGTTATGGCTACACCTTC; CDR3aa: CASSSDRDSSRYGYTF
v_gene: TRBV5-8; j_gene: TRBJ2-3; d_gene: TRBD2; CDR3nt: TGTGCCAGCAGCTTGGGAGCGGGGAGCACAGATACGCAGTATTTT; CDR3aa: CASSLGAGSTDTQYF
v_gene: TRBV7-2; j_gene: TRBJ2-5; d_gene: .; CDR3nt: TGTGCCAGCAGCCCGAGCAAGGGAGGAGAGACCCAGTACTTC; CDR3aa: CASSPSKGGETQYF
v_gene: TRBV19; j_gene: TRBJ2-7; d_gene: .; CDR3nt: TGTGCCAGTAGTTATAACGGCGGGACCCCCTACGAGCAGTACTTC; CDR3aa: CASSYNGGTPYEQYF
v_gene: TRBV18; j_gene: TRBJ1-1; d_gene: TRBD1; CDR3nt: TGTGCCAGCTCACCACTGGGGACAGGGGGCACTGAAGCTTTCTTT; CDR3aa: CASSPLGTGGTEAFF
v_gene: TRBV5-1; j_gene: TRBJ2-1; d_gene: TRBD2; CDR3nt: TGCGCCAGCAGCGTCGGACTAGCGGGGAGCAATGAGCAGTTCTTC; CDR3aa: CASSVGLAGSNEQFF
v_gene: TRBV6-5; j_gene: TRBJ2-1; d_gene: .; CDR3nt: TGTGCCAGCAGTACACGCCATGAGCAGTTCTTC; CDR3aa: CASSTRHEQFF
v_gene: TRBV7-9; j_gene: TRBJ1-6; d_gene: TRBD1; CDR3nt: TGTGCCAGCAGCTTAGGGGACAGGTATAATTCACCCCTCCACTTT; CDR3aa: CASSLGDRYNSPLHF
v_gene: TRBV3-1/TRBV3-2; j_gene: TRBJ1-4; d_gene: .; CDR3nt: TGTGCCAGCAGCCCACCTCAGGGAAAACTGTTTTTT; CDR3aa: CASSPPQGKLFF
v_gene: TRBV4-2; j_gene: TRBJ1-5; d_gene: TRBD1; CDR3nt: TGTGCCAGCAGCCAAGCGCGGGACAGGGGTGATCAGCCCCAGCATTTT; CDR3aa: CASSQARDRGDQPQHF
v_gene: TRBV4-2; j_gene: TRBJ1-2; d_gene: TRBD1; CDR3nt: TGTGCCAGCAGCCATCAGACAGGGGACTATGGCTACACCTTC; CDR3aa: CASSHQTGDYGYTF
v_gene: TRBV19; j_gene: TRBJ1-1; d_gene: .; CDR3nt: TGTGCCAGTAGTATAAGGAGGAACACTGAAGCTTTCTTT; CDR3aa: CASSIRRNTEAFF
v_gene: TRBV5-4; j_gene: TRBJ2-1; d_gene: TRBD2; CDR3nt: TGTGCCAGCAGCTCCACTAGCGGGGGATACAATGAGCAGTTCTTC; CDR3aa: CASSSTSGGYNEQFF